Described below is a single T cell receptor (beta chain) sequence and its context. Its target is not known. The germline V gene has CDR1 MGHDK and CDR2 SYGVNS. V lost 2 bases to trimming and J lost 7 bases; unmatched junction nucleotides: 4. The CDR3 contains 14 residues. The data originate from a study of shared clonotypes between healthy human individuals. Study-level information: Plates per donor: three CD4 naive, three CD4 memory, two CD8 naive, one CD8 memory. Overall study findings and caveats: Depth of sequencing was expected to influence donor clonotype sharing. Memory subsets generally showed smaller estimated richness than naive subsets did.

Repertoires were generated with immunoSEQ multiplex PCR, while TCRdb's copy carries only in-frame clones and drops some. The repertoire holds about 2.3 million clones, with approximately 90% as singletons. The sequencing input was naive CD4+ T cells from PBMCs. Subset: CD45RA+ positively selected. The rearrangement links TRBV25-1 to TRBJ2-1; 8 bases map to TRBD1. The receptor comes from a man younger than 30 in good health. Some clones in this sample may be carry-over from other donors' samples. This chain's CDR3 is CASSERTGRNEQFF. The CDR3, as DNA: TGTGCCAGCAGTGAACGGACAGGGAGGAATGAGCAGTTCTTC. The entire variable domain, with the rest obtained from reference TRBV25-1 and TRBJ2-1, is as follows: EADIYQTPRYLVIGTGKKITLECSQTMGHDKMYWYQQDPGMELHLIHYSYGVNSTEKGDLSSESTVSRIRTEHFPLTLESARPSHTSQYLCASSERTGRNEQFFGPGTRLTVL.